This T cell receptor beta chain emerged from a study of T cells after yellow fever vaccination. Notes on the study in general: Re-detected after boosting: most primary clones, around 96% of CD4 and roughly 88% of CD8. Overall, a small share of clonotypes was seen in both CD4 and CD8 compartments.

By 5'RACE template switching, TCR cDNA was produced, with a universal primer site and UMIs added in the process. TCRdb called the 5' RACE reads again in MiXCR, with one record for every CDR3 protein. Among hundreds of thousands of distinct CDR3 sequences listed, around a sixth were seen once. In this sample, this clonotype turned up a few times. What it binds is unknown. With 1 base removed from V and 8 bases from J, the gap between germline ends came to 12 bases. Germline loops: CDR1 SGHRS, CDR2 YFSETQ. CDR3 size: 13 residues. The sequence was collected from a man aged 18 to 29 who received the YFV17D yellow fever vaccine. The V call is TRBV5-1, the J call TRBJ1-2, with unresolved D. Sequencing was performed on PBMCs, taken before the yellow fever booster vaccination. The CDR3 bases are TGCGCCAGCAGCTTGTTGGGGATCGGCGGCTACACCTTC. Its translation: CASSLLGIGGYTF.